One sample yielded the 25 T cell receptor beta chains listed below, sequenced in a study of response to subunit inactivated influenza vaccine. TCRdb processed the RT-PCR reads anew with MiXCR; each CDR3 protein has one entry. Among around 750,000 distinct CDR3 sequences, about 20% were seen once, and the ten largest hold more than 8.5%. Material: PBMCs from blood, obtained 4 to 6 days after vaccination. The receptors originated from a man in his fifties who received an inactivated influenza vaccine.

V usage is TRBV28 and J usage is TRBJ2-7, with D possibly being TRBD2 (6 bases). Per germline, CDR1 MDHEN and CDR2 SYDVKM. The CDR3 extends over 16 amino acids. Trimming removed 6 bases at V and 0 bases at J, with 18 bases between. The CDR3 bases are TGTGCCAGCAGACCAGAACTAGCCCGCGGCTCCTACGAGCAGTACTTC. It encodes CASRPELARGSYEQYF.

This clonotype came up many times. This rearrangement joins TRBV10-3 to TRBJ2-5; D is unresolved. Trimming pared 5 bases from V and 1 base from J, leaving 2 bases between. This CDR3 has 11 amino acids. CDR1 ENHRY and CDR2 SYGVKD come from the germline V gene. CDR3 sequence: CAISPQETQYF. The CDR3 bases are TGTGCCATCAGTCCCCAAGAGACCCAGTACTTC.

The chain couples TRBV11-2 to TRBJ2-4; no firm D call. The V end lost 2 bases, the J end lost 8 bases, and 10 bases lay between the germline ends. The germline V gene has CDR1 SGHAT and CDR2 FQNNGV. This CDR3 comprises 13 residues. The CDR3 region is CASSLFGGHIQYF. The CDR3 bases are TGTGCCAGCAGCTTATTCGGTGGGCACATTCAGTACTTC.

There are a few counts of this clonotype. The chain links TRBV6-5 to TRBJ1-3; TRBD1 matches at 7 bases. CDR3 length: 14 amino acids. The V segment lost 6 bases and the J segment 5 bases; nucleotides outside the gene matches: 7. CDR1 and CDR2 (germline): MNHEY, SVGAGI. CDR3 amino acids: CASRYRDSRNTIYF. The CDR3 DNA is TGTGCCAGCAGATACCGGGACAGCAGAAACACCATATATTTT.

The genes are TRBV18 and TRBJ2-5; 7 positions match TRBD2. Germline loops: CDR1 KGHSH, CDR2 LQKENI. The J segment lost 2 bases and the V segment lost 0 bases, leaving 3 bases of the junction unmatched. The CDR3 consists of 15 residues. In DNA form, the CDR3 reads TGTGCCAGCTCACCACCTTCGCGGGGGCAAGAGACCCAGTACTTC. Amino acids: CASSPPSRGQETQYF.

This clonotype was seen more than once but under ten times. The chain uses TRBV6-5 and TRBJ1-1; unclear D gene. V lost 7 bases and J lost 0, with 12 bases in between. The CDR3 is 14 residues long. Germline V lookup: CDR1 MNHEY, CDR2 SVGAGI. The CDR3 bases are TGTGCCAGCATTAGGTCTACCCTGAACACTGAAGCTTTCTTT. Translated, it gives CASIRSTLNTEAFF.

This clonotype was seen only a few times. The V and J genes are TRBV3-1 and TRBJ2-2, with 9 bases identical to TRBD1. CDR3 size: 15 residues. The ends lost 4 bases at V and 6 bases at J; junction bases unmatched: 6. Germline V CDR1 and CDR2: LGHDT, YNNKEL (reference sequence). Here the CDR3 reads CASSPGTGYAGELFF. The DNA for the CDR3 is TGTGCCAGCAGCCCCGGGACAGGGTACGCCGGGGAGCTGTTTTTT.

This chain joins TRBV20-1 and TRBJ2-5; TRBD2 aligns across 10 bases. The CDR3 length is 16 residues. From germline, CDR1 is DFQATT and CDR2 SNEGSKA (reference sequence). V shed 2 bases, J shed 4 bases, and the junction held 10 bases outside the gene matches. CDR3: CSARLAGAGAGETQYF. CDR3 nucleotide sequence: TGCAGTGCTAGACTAGCGGGAGCAGGAGCGGGAGAGACCCAGTACTTC.

The CDR3 nucleotides read TGTGCCAGCAGCTTAGATGTGCGGGGACAGGGTTTGTTGCGGCAGTACTTC. Protein product: CASSLDVRGQGLLRQYF. The chain links TRBV11-2 to TRBJ2-7; 9 bases are shared with TRBD1. The junction had 15 bases not matched to a gene; V was cut back by 0 bases and J by 9 bases. Germline CDR1 SGHAT, CDR2 FQNNGV. The CDR3 has 17 amino acids.

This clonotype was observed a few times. CDR3 region: CASSLSSSGELFF. The CDR3, as DNA: TGTGCCAGCAGCTTATCTAGTAGCGGGGAGCTGTTTTTT. The gene calls are TRBV7-9 and TRBJ2-2; D unclear. CDR3 length equals 13 residues. The germline V and J ends were trimmed by 2 bases and 7 bases, with 8 bases remaining between them. Germline V gives CDR1 SEHNR, CDR2 FQNEAQ (reference sequence).

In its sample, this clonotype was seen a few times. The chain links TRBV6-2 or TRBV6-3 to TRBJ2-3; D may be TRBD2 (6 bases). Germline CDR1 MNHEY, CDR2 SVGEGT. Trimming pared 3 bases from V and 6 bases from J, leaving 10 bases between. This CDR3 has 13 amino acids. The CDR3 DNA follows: TGTGCCAGCAGTTATGGACTATCGGATACGCAGTATTTT. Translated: CASSYGLSDTQYF.

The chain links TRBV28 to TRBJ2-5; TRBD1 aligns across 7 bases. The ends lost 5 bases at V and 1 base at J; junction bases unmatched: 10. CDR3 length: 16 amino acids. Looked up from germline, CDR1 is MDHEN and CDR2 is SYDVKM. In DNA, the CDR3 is TGTGCCAGCAGTGCACAGACAGGGCCAGGCCAAGAGACCCAGTACTTC. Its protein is CASSAQTGPGQETQYF.

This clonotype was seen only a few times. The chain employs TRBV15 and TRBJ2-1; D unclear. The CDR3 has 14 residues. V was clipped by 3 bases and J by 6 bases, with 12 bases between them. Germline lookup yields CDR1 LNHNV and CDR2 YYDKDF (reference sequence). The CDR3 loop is CATSSLDWGNEQFF. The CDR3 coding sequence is TGTGCCACCAGCAGTCTAGACTGGGGCAATGAGCAGTTCTTC.

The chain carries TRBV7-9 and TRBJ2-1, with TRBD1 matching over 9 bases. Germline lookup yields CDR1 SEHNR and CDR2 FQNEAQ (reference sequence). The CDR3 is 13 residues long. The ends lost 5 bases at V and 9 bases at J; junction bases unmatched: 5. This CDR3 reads CASSRTGAREQFF. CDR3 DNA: TGTGCCAGCAGCAGGACAGGGGCGCGTGAGCAGTTCTTC.

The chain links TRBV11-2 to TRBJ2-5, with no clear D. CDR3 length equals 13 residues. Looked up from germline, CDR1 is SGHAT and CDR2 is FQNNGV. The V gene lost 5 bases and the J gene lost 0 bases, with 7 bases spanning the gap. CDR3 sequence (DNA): TGTGCCAGCAGCGCGAGCTACCAAGAGACCCAGTACTTC. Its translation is CASSASYQETQYF.

The CDR3 protein is CSARMTDDIYSSNQPQHF. CDR3 nucleotide sequence: TGCAGTGCTAGAATGACAGACGATATATATTCGAGCAATCAGCCCCAGCATTTT. The chain recombines TRBV20-1 with TRBJ1-5, with D perhaps matching TRBD1 (5 bases). This CDR3 spans 18 amino acids. The V end was cut by 2 bases, the J end by 1 base, with 21 bases between. Germline loops: CDR1 DFQATT, CDR2 SNEGSKA (reference sequence).

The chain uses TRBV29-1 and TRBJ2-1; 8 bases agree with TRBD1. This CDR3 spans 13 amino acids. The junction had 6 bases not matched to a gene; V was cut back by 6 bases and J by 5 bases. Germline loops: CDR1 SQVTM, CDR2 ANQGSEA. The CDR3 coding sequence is TGCAGCGTGAACGGACAGGGAAACAATGAGCAGTTCTTC. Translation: CSVNGQGNNEQFF.

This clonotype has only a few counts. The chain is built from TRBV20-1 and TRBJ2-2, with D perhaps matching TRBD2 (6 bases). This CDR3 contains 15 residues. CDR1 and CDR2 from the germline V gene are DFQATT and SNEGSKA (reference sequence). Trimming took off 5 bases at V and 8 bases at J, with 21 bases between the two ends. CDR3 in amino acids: CSAPRAGPLTGELFF. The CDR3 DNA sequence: TGCAGTGCTCCCCGTGCGGGGCCATTAACTGGGGAGCTGTTTTTT.

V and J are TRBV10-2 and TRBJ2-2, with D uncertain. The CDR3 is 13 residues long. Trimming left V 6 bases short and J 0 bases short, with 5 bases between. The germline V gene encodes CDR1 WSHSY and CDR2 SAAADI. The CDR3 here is CASRVTNTGELFF. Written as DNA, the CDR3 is TGCGCCAGCAGAGTAACGAACACCGGGGAGCTGTTTTTT.

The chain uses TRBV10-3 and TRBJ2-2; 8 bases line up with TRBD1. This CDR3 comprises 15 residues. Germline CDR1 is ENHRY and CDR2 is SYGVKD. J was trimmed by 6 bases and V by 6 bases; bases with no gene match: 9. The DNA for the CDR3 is TGTGCCATCAGCGGCCTGGACAGGGAGGCCGGGGAGCTGTTTTTT. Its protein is CAISGLDREAGELFF.

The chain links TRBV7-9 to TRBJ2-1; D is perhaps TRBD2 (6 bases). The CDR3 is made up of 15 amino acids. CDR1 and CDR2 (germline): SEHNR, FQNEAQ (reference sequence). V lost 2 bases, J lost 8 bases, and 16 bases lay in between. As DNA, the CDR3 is TGTGCCAGCAGCTTATCGGCGGGAATGAGCGATGAGCAGTTCTTC. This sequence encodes CASSLSAGMSDEQFF.

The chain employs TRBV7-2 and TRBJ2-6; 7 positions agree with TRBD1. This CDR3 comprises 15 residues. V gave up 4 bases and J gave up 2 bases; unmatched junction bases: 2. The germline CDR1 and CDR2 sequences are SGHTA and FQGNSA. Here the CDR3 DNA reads TGTGCCAGCAGCTATACAGGGGCTGGGGCCAACGTCCTGACTTTC. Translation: CASSYTGAGANVLTF.

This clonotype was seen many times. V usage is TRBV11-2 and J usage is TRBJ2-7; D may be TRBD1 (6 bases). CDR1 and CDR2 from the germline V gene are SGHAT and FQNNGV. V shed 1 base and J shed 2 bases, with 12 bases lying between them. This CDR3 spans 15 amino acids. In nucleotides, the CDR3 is TGTGCCAGCAGCTTAGTTGGCAGGGGAACCTACGAGCAGTACTTC. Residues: CASSLVGRGTYEQYF.

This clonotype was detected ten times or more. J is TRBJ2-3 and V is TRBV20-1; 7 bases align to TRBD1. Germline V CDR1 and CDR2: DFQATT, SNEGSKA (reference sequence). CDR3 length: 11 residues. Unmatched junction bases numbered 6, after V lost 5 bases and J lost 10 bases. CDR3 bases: TGCAGTGCTCCGACAGGGTGGGCGCAGTATTTT. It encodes CSAPTGWAQYF.

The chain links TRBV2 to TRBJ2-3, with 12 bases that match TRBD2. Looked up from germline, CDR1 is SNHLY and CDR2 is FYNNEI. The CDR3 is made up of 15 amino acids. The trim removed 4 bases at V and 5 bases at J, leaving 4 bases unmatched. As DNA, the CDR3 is TGTGCCAGCAGTGTTAGACTAGCGGGAGAAGATACGCAGTATTTT. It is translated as CASSVRLAGEDTQYF.